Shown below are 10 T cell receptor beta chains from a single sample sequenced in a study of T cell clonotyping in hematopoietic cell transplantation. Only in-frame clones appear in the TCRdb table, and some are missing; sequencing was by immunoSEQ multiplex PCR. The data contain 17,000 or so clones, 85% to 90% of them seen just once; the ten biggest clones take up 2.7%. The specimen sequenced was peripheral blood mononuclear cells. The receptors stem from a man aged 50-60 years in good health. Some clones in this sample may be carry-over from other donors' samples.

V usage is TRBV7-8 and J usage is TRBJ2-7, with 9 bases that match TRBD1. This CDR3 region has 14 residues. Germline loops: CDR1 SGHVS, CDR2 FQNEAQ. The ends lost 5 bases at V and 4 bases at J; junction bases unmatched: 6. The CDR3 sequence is CASSPQGAMYEQYF. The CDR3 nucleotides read TGTGCCAGCAGCCCACAGGGGGCGATGTACGAGCAGTACTTC.

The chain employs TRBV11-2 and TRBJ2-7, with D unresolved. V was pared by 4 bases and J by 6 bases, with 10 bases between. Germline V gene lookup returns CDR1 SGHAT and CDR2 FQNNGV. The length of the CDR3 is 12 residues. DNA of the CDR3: TGTGCCAGCAGCTCAACATCTCTCGAGCAGTACTTC. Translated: CASSSTSLEQYF. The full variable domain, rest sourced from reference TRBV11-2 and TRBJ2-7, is EAGVAQSPRYKIIEKRQSVAFWCNPISGHATLYWYQQILGQGPKLLIQFQNNGVVDDSQLPKDRFSAERLKGVDSTLKIQPAKLEDSAVYLCASSSTSLEQYFGPGTRLTVT.

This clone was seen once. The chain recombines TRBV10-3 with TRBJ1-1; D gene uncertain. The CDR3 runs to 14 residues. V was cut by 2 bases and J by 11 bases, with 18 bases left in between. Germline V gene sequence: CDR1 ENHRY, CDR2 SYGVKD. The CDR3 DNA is TGTGCCATCAGTGAGGTAGGGAATGGATTGGGGGCTTTCTTT. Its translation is CAISEVGNGLGAFF.

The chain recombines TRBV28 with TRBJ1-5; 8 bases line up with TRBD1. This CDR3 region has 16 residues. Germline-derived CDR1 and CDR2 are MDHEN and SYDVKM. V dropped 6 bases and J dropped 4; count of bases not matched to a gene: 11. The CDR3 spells CASSPPRTGSNQPQHF. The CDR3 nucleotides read TGTGCCAGCAGCCCACCCCGGACAGGGAGTAATCAGCCCCAGCATTTT.

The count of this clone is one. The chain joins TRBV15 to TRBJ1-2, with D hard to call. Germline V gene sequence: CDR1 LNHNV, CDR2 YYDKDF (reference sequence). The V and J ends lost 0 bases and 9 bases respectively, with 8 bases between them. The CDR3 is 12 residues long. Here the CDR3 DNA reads TGTGCCACCAGCAGAGATTATGGAAGCTACACCTTC. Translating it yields CATSRDYGSYTF. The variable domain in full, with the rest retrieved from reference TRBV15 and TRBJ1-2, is DAMVIQNPRYQVTQFGKPVTLSCSQTLNHNVMYWYQQKSSQAPKLLFHYYDKDFNNEADTPDNFQSRRPNTSFCFLDIRSPGLGDTAMYLCATSRDYGSYTFGSGTRLTVV.

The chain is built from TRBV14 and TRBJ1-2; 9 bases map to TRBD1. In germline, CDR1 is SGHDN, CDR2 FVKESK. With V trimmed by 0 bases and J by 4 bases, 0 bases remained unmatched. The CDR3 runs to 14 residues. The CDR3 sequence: CASSQEDRGYGYTF. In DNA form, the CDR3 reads TGTGCCAGCAGCCAAGAGGACAGGGGCTATGGCTACACCTTC.

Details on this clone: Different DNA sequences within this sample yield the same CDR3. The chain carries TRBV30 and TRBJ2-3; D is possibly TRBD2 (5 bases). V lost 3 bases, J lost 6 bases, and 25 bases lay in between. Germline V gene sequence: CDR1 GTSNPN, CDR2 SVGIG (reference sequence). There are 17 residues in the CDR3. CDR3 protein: CAWRHEPDSENTDTQYF. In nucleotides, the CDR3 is TGTGCCTGGAGACACGAGCCGGACTCAGAAAACACGGATACGCAGTATTTT.

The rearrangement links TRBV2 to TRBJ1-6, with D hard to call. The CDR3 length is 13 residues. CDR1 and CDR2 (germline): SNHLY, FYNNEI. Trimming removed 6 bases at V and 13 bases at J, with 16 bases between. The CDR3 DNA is TGTGCCAGCAGGATGGATCTCCTAGAGCCCCTCCACTTT. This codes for CASRMDLLEPLHF.

CDR3: CASSPLSRDTYGYTF. The CDR3 region has the DNA TGTGCCAGCAGTCCACTCTCCCGGGACACCTATGGCTACACCTTC. The V gene is TRBV27, the J gene TRBJ1-2, with D tentatively TRBD1 (6 bases). This CDR3 is 15 amino acids long. V lost 5 bases to trimming and J lost 4 bases, with 17 bases between them. Per the germline V gene, CDR1 is MNHEY and CDR2 is SMNVEV (reference sequence).

The CDR3 region has the DNA TGTGCCTGGAGTGACAGGACCGATCAGCCCCAGCATTTT. This translates into CAWSDRTDQPQHF. This rearrangement joins TRBV30 to TRBJ1-5; a weak D match, TRBD1 (5 bases). This CDR3 region has 13 residues. Per germline, CDR1 GTSNPN and CDR2 SVGIG (reference sequence). V was clipped by 1 base and J by 5 bases, with 9 bases between them.